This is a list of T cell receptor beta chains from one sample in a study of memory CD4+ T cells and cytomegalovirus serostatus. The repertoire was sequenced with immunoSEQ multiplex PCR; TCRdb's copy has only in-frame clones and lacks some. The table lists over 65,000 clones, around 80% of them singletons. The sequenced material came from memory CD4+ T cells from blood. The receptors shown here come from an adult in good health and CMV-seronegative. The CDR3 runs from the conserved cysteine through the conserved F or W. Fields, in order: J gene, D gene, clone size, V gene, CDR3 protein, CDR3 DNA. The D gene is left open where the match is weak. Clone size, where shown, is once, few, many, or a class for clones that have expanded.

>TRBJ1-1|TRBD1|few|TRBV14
CASSQEGTGRWSNTEAFF
TGTGCCAGCAGCCAAGAAGGGACAGGGAGGTGGTCGAACACTGAAGCTTTCTTT
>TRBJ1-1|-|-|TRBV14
CASSQQAGNTEAFF
TGTGCCAGCAGCCAACAGGCGGGGAACACTGAAGCTTTCTTT
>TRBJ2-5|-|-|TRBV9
CASSVALQETQYF
TGTGCCAGCAGCGTAGCCCTACAAGAGACCCAGTACTTC
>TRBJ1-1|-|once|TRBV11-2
CASSLIRTEAFF
TGTGCCAGCAGCTTAATACGGACTGAAGCTTTCTTT
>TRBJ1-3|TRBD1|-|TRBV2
CASWDRTYSGNTIYF
TGTGCCAGCTGGGACAGGACTTACTCTGGAAACACCATATATTTT
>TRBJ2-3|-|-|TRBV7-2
CASSPRAAITDTQYF
TGTGCCAGCAGCCCAAGGGCAGCCATCACAGATACGCAGTATTTT
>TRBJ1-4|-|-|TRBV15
CATSRARGGEKLFF
TGTGCCACCAGCAGGGCCAGGGGAGGTGAAAAACTGTTTTTT
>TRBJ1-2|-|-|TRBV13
CASSLSYGCTF
TGTGCCAGCAGCCTAAGCTATGGCTGCACCTTC
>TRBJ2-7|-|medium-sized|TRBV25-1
CASSDWTKSSYEQYF
TGTGCCAGCAGTGACTGGACAAAGAGCTCCTACGAGCAGTACTTC
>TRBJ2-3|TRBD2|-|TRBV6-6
CASRKLAGTVTDTQYF
TGTGCCAGCAGGAAGTTAGCGGGGACCGTCACAGATACGCAGTATTTT
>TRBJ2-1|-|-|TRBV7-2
CASSLVHEQFF
TGTGCCAGCAGCTTAGTGCATGAGCAGTTCTTC
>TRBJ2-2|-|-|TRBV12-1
CASSSRDTYTGELFF
TGTGCCAGCAGCTCCCGGGATACCTACACCGGGGAGCTGTTTTTT